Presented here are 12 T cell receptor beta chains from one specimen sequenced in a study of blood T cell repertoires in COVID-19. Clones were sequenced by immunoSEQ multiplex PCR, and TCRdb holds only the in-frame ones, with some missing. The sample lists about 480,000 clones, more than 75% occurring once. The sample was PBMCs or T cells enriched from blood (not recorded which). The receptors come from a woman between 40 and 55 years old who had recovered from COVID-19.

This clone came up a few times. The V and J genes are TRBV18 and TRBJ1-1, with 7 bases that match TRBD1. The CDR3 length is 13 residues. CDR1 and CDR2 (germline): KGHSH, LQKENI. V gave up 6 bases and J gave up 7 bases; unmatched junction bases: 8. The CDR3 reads CASSKVGGGEAFF. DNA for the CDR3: TGTGCCAGCTCGAAAGTAGGGGGCGGTGAAGCTTTCTTT. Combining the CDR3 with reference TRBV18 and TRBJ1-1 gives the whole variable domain NAGVMQNPRHLVRRRGQEARLRCSPMKGHSHVYWYRQLPEEGLKFMVYLQKENIIDESGMPKERFSAEFPKEGPSILRIQQVVRGDSAAYFCASSKVGGGEAFFGQGTRLTVV.

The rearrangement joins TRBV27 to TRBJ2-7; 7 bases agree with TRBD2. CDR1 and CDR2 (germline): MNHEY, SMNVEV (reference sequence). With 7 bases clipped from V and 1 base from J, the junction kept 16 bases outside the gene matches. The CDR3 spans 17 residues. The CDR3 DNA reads TGTGCCAGCACCCCGACGGTGGGGGGGATCGGGTCCTACGAGCAGTACTTC. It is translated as CASTPTVGGIGSYEQYF.

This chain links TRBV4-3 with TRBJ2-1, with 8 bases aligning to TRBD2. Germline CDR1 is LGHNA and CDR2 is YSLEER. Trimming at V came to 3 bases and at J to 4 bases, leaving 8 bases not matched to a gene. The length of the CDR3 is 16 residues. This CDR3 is CASSHRAGVGYNEQFF. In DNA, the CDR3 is TGCGCCAGCAGCCACCGAGCGGGAGTAGGGTACAATGAGCAGTTCTTC.

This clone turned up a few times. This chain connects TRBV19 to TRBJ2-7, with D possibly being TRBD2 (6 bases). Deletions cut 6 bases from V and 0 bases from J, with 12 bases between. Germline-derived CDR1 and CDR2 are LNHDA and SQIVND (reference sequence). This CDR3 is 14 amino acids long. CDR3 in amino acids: CASSPERVSYEQYF. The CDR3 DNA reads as TGTGCCAGTAGCCCCGAGCGGGTCTCCTACGAGCAGTACTTC.

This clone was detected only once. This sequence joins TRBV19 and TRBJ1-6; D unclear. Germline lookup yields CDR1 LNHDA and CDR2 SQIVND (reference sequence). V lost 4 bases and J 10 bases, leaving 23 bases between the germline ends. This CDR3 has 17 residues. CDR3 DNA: TGTGCCAGTAGTAACCGGCTGACGGGAGGGAGCCTCTCACCCCTCCACTTT. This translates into CASSNRLTGGSLSPLHF.

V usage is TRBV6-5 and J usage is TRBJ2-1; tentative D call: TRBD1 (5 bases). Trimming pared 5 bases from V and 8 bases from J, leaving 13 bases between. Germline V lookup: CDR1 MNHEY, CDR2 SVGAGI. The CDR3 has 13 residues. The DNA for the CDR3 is TGTGCCAGCAGTACCCGACAGACGGATGAGCAGTTCTTC. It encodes CASSTRQTDEQFF.

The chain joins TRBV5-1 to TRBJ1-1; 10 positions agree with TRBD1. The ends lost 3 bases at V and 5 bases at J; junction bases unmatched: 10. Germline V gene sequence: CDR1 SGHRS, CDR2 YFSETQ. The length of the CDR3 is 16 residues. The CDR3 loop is CASSSDPGQGGTEAFF. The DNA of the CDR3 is TGCGCCAGCAGCTCCGATCCCGGACAGGGGGGAACTGAAGCTTTCTTT.

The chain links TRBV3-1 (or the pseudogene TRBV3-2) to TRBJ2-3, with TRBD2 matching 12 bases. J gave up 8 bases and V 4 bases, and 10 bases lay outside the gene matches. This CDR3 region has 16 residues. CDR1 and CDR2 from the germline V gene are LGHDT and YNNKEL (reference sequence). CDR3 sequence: CASSPSTSGSGGTQYF. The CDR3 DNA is TGTGCCAGCAGCCCCTCGACTAGCGGGAGTGGGGGTACGCAGTATTTT.

CDR3 bases: TGTGCCAGTAGTATCCGGAGCAGCGTAGAGACCCAGTACTTC. As protein: CASSIRSSVETQYF. The chain employs TRBV19 and TRBJ2-5; D remains ambiguous. This CDR3 has 14 amino acids. Trimming cost V 3 bases and J 4 bases, with 12 bases left between them. Looked up from germline, CDR1 is LNHDA and CDR2 is SQIVND (reference sequence). The full variable domain, completed using reference TRBV19 and TRBJ2-5, is DGGITQSPKYLFRKEGQNVTLSCEQNLNHDAMYWYRQDPGQGLRLIYYSQIVNDFQKGDIAEGYSVSREKKESFPLTVTSAQKNPTAFYLCASSIRSSVETQYFGPGTRLLVL.

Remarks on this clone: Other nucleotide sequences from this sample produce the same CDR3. CDR3 region: CASSSGTGAYEQYF. In DNA, the CDR3 is TGTGCCAGCAGTTCCGGGACAGGGGCCTACGAGCAGTACTTC. The chain links TRBV11-2 to TRBJ2-7; 10 bases fit TRBD1. The germline CDR1 and CDR2 sequences are SGHAT and FQNNGV. The CDR3 contains 14 residues. With 6 bases clipped from V and 2 bases from J, the junction kept 4 bases outside the gene matches.

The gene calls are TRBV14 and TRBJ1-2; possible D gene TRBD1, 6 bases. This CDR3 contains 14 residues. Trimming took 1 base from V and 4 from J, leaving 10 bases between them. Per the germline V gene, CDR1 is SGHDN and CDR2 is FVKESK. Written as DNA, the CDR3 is TGTGCCAGCAGCCAAGGGACAGCATTCTATGGCTACACCTTC. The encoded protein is CASSQGTAFYGYTF.

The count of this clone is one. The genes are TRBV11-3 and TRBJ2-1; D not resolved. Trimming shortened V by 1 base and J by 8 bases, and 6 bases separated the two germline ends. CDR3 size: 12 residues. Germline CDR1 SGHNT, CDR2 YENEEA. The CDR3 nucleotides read TGTGCCAGCAGCTTAGTTCTCTATGAGCAGTTCTTC. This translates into CASSLVLYEQFF.